The clone carrying this T cell receptor beta chain has a count of ten or more. The entry originates in a study of T cell changes during pregnancy in multiple sclerosis. Profiling relied on immunoSEQ multiplex PCR, and the TCRdb table lists in-frame clones only, not all of them. In the table there are about 77,000 clones, 93% of which are singletons. Germline V CDR1 and CDR2: SGHTA, FQGNSA. V lost 2 bases and J lost 1, with 15 bases in between. CDR3 length equals 16 residues. The chain joins TRBV7-2 to TRBJ2-7; D unclear. The sequence came from a female donor in good health, enrolled as a control in a pregnancy study. This sample comprised peripheral blood, obtained after pregnancy. As DNA, the CDR3 is TGTGCCAGCAGCTTAAGGCCCCTGGCGGAATCCTACGAGCAGTACTTC. Translated: CASSLRPLAESYEQYF.